This T cell receptor (beta chain) appears in the sequencing data of a study of post-analysis software for immune sequencing data. Study-wide results and caveats: The five TRBV segments detected at higher frequency in patients than in controls included TRBV5-6, TRBV5-1 and TRBV20-1.

Tagging with unique molecular identifiers was a feature of the TCR beta cDNA libraries. TCRdb re-called the PCR reads through MiXCR, storing one row per CDR3 protein. This sample has roughly 600,000 distinct CDR3 sequences, with about 40% found just once. Regarding this clonotype: Its antigen is unknown.

CDR3 length: 14 amino acids. Unmatched junction bases numbered 5, after V lost 5 bases and J lost 6 bases. Material for sequencing was blood. This clonotype was sampled from a girl between 10 and 17 years old with multiple sclerosis. The genes are TRBV12-3 or TRBV12-4 and TRBJ1-5; 9 nucleotides align to TRBD1. In DNA form, the CDR3 reads TGTGCCAGCAGTCTAACAGGGGGCAGTCAGCCCCAGCATTTT. Amino acids: CASSLTGGSQPQHF.